The 6 T cell receptor beta chains reported below all come from one sample, sequenced in a study of blood T cell repertoires in COVID-19. Method: immunoSEQ multiplex PCR; TCRdb's copy keeps in-frame clones and lacks some. The table lists 250,000 to 300,000 clones, 86% of them singletons. Sequenced sample: peripheral blood. The receptors derive from a woman aged 30 to 39 with active or convalescent COVID-19.

The V gene is TRBV28, the J gene TRBJ2-1; 9 nucleotides match TRBD1. Unmatched junction bases numbered 12, after V lost 3 bases and J lost 9 bases. CDR3 size: 16 residues. Germline CDR1 MDHEN, CDR2 SYDVKM. The DNA of the CDR3 is TGTGCCAGCAGTTTTCCGGGGACAGGGTCGGACGGTGAGCAGTTCTTC. Residues: CASSFPGTGSDGEQFF.

The rearrangement uses TRBV24-1 and TRBJ2-2, with 9 nucleotides matching TRBD1. Trimming cost V 3 bases and J 7 bases; bases outside gene matches: 14. The CDR3 is 18 amino acids. CDR1 and CDR2 from the germline V gene are KGHDR and SFDVKD. For the CDR3, the DNA is TGTGCCACCAGTGATCGACACCGGGACAGGGAGGGGATCGGGGAGCTGTTTTTT. This encodes CATSDRHRDREGIGELFF.

The chain carries TRBV3-1 (or the pseudogene TRBV3-2) and TRBJ1-2; 8 bases are a match to TRBD1. Trimming took 1 base from V and 7 from J; bases not matched to a gene: 11. This CDR3 comprises 16 residues. The V gene's germline CDR1 is LGHDT and CDR2 YNNKEL (reference sequence). For the CDR3, the DNA is TGTGCCAGCAGCCAAGTGGGGCAGGGGGCGGTTGGTGGCTACACCTTC. It translates to CASSQVGQGAVGGYTF.

The V call is TRBV18, the J call TRBJ2-5; a weak D match, TRBD2 (5 bases). There are 10 residues in the CDR3. The germline V gene has CDR1 KGHSH and CDR2 LQKENI. The V gene lost 8 bases and the J gene lost 5 bases, with 6 bases spanning the gap. This CDR3 is CASRGETQYF. CDR3 DNA: TGTGCCAGCCGAGGGGAGACCCAGTACTTC.

This clone was recorded a few times. The rearrangement uses TRBV4-3 and TRBJ2-7, with D possibly matching TRBD1 (5 bases). V was trimmed by 0 bases and J by 2 bases, leaving 11 bases between them. Germline lookup yields CDR1 LGHNA and CDR2 YSLEER. There are 15 residues in the CDR3. This CDR3 reads CASSQEIGAAYEQYF. For the CDR3, the DNA is TGCGCCAGCAGCCAAGAGATAGGGGCAGCCTACGAGCAGTACTTC.

The chain carries TRBV6-5 and TRBJ2-7, with D possibly TRBD1 on 5 matching bases. Trimming took off 8 bases at V and 3 bases at J, with 11 bases between the two ends. CDR3 length: 12 amino acids. CDR1 and CDR2 from the germline V gene are MNHEY and SVGAGI. The CDR3 loop reads CASGRVFYEQYF. CDR3 sequence (DNA): TGTGCCAGCGGCAGGGTTTTCTACGAGCAGTACTTC.